Presented here are 5 T cell receptor beta chains from one specimen sequenced in a study of blood T cell repertoires in COVID-19. Sequencing was performed with immunoSEQ multiplex PCR; in TCRdb, only in-frame clones are kept and a portion is missing. The sample records 400,000 to 450,000 clones, around 90% being singletons. The sequencing sample was made of peripheral blood. The receptors here all came from a man younger than 35 with COVID-19, enrolled during active disease.

The chain couples TRBV7-9 to TRBJ2-7; 9 nucleotides align to TRBD1. V was pared by 10 bases and J by 5 bases, with 15 bases of the junction left unmatched. The germline V gene has CDR1 SEHNR and CDR2 FQNEAQ (reference sequence). The CDR3 consists of 15 residues. This CDR3 is CANRTTDRGTHEQYF. The DNA of the CDR3 is TGTGCCAACCGTACCACCGACAGGGGGACGCACGAGCAGTACTTC. Using reference TRBV7-9 and TRBJ2-7 for the parts outside the CDR3, the full variable domain is DTGVSQNPRHKITKRGQNVTFRCDPISEHNRLYWYRQTLGQGPEFLTYFQNEAQLEKSRLLSDRFSAERPKGSFSTLEIQRTEQGDSAMYLCANRTTDRGTHEQYFGPGTRLTVT.

The J gene is TRBJ2-1, the V gene TRBV5-1; possibly TRBD1 for D (7 bases). CDR3 length: 16 amino acids. Trimming pared 0 bases from V and 4 bases from J, leaving 14 bases between. CDR1 and CDR2 (germline): SGHRS, YFSETQ. The CDR3 spells CASSLVGSGGYNEQFF. As DNA, the CDR3 is TGCGCCAGCAGCTTGGTTGGGTCAGGGGGGTACAATGAGCAGTTCTTC.

A word on this clone: Compared with germline, one end of the junction differs, possibly owing to a read error. The chain uses TRBV5-6 and TRBJ2-7; D is possibly TRBD2 (5 bases). The CDR3 runs 15 residues. CDR1 SGHDT and CDR2 YYEEEE come from the germline V gene. The CDR3 DNA sequence: TGTGCCAGCACCTTGATCGGGGATTCCCTCGACGAGCAGTACTTC. Encoded protein: CASTLIGDSLDEQYF.

Remarks on this clone: Within the sample, other DNA sequences also encode this same CDR3. The V gene is TRBV7-9, the J gene TRBJ2-5; D might be TRBD2 (6 bases). Germline CDR1 is SEHNR and CDR2 is FQNEAQ (reference sequence). The CDR3 is 14 residues long. Trimming cost V 2 bases and J 0 bases, with 7 bases left between them. CDR3: CASSLRDYQETQYF. The CDR3, as DNA: TGTGCCAGCAGCTTACGGGACTACCAAGAGACCCAGTACTTC. Full variable domain (missing parts from reference TRBV7-9 and TRBJ2-5): DTGVSQNPRHKITKRGQNVTFRCDPISEHNRLYWYRQTLGQGPEFLTYFQNEAQLEKSRLLSDRFSAERPKGSFSTLEIQRTEQGDSAMYLCASSLRDYQETQYFGPGTRLLVL.

The chain links TRBV18 to TRBJ2-2; tentatively, D is TRBD1 (5 bases). Trimming removed 4 bases from V and 0 bases from J, with 9 bases in between. Per germline, CDR1 KGHSH and CDR2 LQKENI. This CDR3 contains 15 residues. The CDR3 DNA sequence: TGTGCCAGCTCACTTGACAGCGCGAACACCGGGGAGCTGTTTTTT. It translates to CASSLDSANTGELFF.